This T cell receptor beta chain was identified in a study of siplizumab effects on memory and regulatory T cells. Whole-study findings and limits: The majority of clones, roughly 75-97% of proliferating CD4+ or CD8+ clones, lacked an assignable naive or memory phenotype.

The assay covered some 98,000 TCR templates per sample. The table came from immunoSEQ multiplex PCR; TCRdb's copy has only in-frame clones and leaves some out. Among over 65,000 clones listed, around 93% were seen once. A remark on this clone: What it recognizes is unknown.

This sequence was found in a human donor in good health. The sequenced sample consisted of CD8+ T cells sorted from blood.

The CDR3 is CASISGKVNQPQHF. The CDR3, as DNA: TGTGCCAGCATAAGCGGAAAGGTGAATCAGCCCCAGCATTTT. The chain joins TRBV6-4 to TRBJ1-5, with D unresolved. The CDR3 spans 14 residues. Germline V gives CDR1 MRHNA, CDR2 SNTAGT. Trimming took 7 bases from V and 4 from J, leaving 14 bases between them.